The 22 T cell receptor beta chains listed next were all sequenced from one sample in a study of blood T cell repertoires in COVID-19. The table came from immunoSEQ multiplex PCR; TCRdb's copy has only in-frame clones and leaves some out. The sample has just under 9,000 clones, approximately 86% seen once. Sample: peripheral blood. These receptors all come from a human donor with active COVID-19. The donor label of this sample is uncertain.

The chain is built from TRBV15 and TRBJ2-7; a possible D gene is TRBD1 (5 bases). Germline CDR1 and CDR2: LNHNV and YYDKDF (reference sequence). The CDR3 is 13 amino acids. Trimming left V 5 bases short and J 3 bases short, with 11 bases between. The CDR3 region is CATSPDTGYEQYV. The CDR3 DNA sequence: TGTGCCACCAGCCCGGACACTGGCTACGAGCAGTACGTC.

This chain links TRBV7-2 with TRBJ2-6; 7 positions agree with TRBD1. Per the germline V gene, CDR1 is SGHTA and CDR2 is FQGNSA. The CDR3 consists of 16 residues. The V and J ends lost 3 bases and 2 bases, in that order; junction bases with no gene match: 4. Here the CDR3 DNA reads TGTGCCAGCAGCTTCGACAGGGCGGCTGGGGCCAACGTCCTGACTTTC. Its protein is CASSFDRAAGANVLTF.

The CDR3 loop reads CASSYDRYYGYTF. DNA for the CDR3: TGTGCCAGTAGTTACGACAGGTACTATGGCTACACCTTC. The chain has TRBV19 and TRBJ1-2; a possible D gene is TRBD1 (6 bases). CDR3 length: 13 amino acids. V lost 5 bases and J lost 3, with 10 bases in between. Germline values: CDR1 LNHDA, CDR2 SQIVND (reference sequence).

This chain uses TRBV9 with TRBJ2-1; the match to TRBD2 covers 13 bases. CDR3 length equals 15 residues. Germline V gene sequence: CDR1 SGDLS, CDR2 YYNGEE. Trimming cost V 2 bases and J 7 bases; bases outside gene matches: 3. The CDR3 coding sequence is TGTGCCAGCAGCGTTACTAGCGGGAGGGATAATGAGCAGTTCTTC. Translating gives CASSVTSGRDNEQFF.

The chain recombines TRBV6-2 or TRBV6-3 with TRBJ2-2; 8 nucleotides align to TRBD1. The CDR3 spans 16 residues. Germline loops: CDR1 MNHEY, CDR2 SVGEGT. The V and J ends lost 0 bases and 3 bases, in that order; junction bases with no gene match: 3. CDR3 residues: CASSYSPDRDTGELFF. CDR3 coding DNA: TGTGCCAGCAGTTACTCGCCGGACAGGGACACCGGGGAGCTGTTTTTT.

The chain couples TRBV6-6 to TRBJ1-1, with a possible D match to TRBD1 (5 bases). Germline V gene lookup returns CDR1 MNHNY and CDR2 SVGAGI (reference sequence). V gave up 5 bases and J gave up 10 bases, with 11 bases separating them. The CDR3 has 11 residues. As DNA, the CDR3 is TGTGCCAGCAGTACGGGGGTAGGAGCTTTCTTT. This codes for CASSTGVGAFF.

The V and J genes are TRBV7-9 and TRBJ1-3; D is ambiguous. In germline, CDR1 is SEHNR, CDR2 FQNEAQ (reference sequence). The CDR3 sequence is 13 residues long. Trimming removed 4 bases from V and 3 bases from J, with 7 bases in between. CDR3 bases: TGTGCCAGCAGCTCCCCTTATGGAAACACCATATATTTT. It codes for CASSSPYGNTIYF.

V usage is TRBV15 and J usage is TRBJ2-4, with 9 bases that match TRBD1. The germline CDR1 and CDR2 sequences are LNHNV and YYDKDF (reference sequence). Trimming at V came to 3 bases and at J to 2 bases, leaving 5 bases not matched to a gene. CDR3 size: 16 residues. DNA of the CDR3: TGTGCCACCAGCAGGGGGACAGGGACCACCAAAAACATTCAGTACTTC. Its translation is CATSRGTGTTKNIQYF.

The chain employs TRBV5-6 and TRBJ2-7; 11 bases fit TRBD1. Germline V CDR1 and CDR2: SGHDT, YYEEEE. V was pared by 3 bases and J by 2 bases, with 7 bases of the junction left unmatched. The CDR3 spans 16 residues. CDR3: CASSSASGQGAYEQYV. CDR3 sequence (DNA): TGTGCCAGCAGCTCCGCCTCGGGACAGGGGGCCTACGAGCAGTACGTC.

This clone has just a few counts. CDR3 bases: TGTGCCAGCAGCGGCAGGGTCTCTGGAAACACCATATATTTT. It translates to CASSGRVSGNTIYF. The chain couples TRBV27 to TRBJ1-3; TRBD1 might be the D (5 bases). This CDR3 comprises 14 residues. V was pared by 6 bases and J by 0 bases, with 9 bases between. Germline CDR1 is MNHEY and CDR2 is SMNVEV (reference sequence).

The chain has TRBV7-9 and TRBJ1-1, with 8 bases identical to TRBD1. Trimming removed 4 bases from V and 0 bases from J; junction bases left unmatched: 13. The germline V gene encodes CDR1 SEHNR and CDR2 FQNEAQ (reference sequence). CDR3 length: 18 residues. The CDR3 nucleotides are TGTGCCAGCAGCTCGATACCAGGGGGCTGGGGGATGAACACTGAAGCTTTCTTT. Translating it yields CASSSIPGGWGMNTEAFF.

The chain is built from TRBV4-2 and TRBJ1-6; 11 bases map to TRBD1. Per the germline V gene, CDR1 is LGHNA and CDR2 is YNFKEQ. The CDR3 extends over 15 amino acids. J was trimmed by 10 bases and V by 2 bases; bases with no gene match: 4. The CDR3 reads CASSQRTGGGSPLHF. CDR3 coding DNA: TGTGCCAGCAGCCAAAGGACAGGGGGCGGATCACCCCTCCACTTT.

The chain joins TRBV6-5 to TRBJ2-3, with 9 nucleotides matching TRBD1. Trimming cost V 8 bases and J 11 bases; bases outside gene matches: 11. The CDR3 length is 13 residues. Germline CDR1 MNHEY, CDR2 SVGAGI. CDR3 in DNA: TGTGCCAGCCCGGGACAGGGCAACTACAGGCAGTATTTT. This gives the protein CASPGQGNYRQYF.

CDR3 sequence (DNA): TGTGCCAGCAGCTTAGAAATGGGACAGGGCTACACCTTC. It yields the protein CASSLEMGQGYTF. The rearrangement uses TRBV13 and TRBJ1-2; 7 nucleotides align to TRBD1. Looked up from germline, CDR1 is PRHDT and CDR2 is FYEKMQ (reference sequence). The CDR3 has 13 amino acids. With 1 base clipped from V and 8 bases from J, the junction kept 4 bases outside the gene matches.

The V gene is TRBV9, the J gene TRBJ2-2; tentative D call: TRBD1 (6 bases). The V end lost 3 bases, the J end lost 2 bases, and 11 bases lay between the germline ends. The V gene's germline CDR1 is SGDLS and CDR2 YYNGEE. This CDR3 is built from 15 residues. In nucleotides, the CDR3 is TGTGCCAGCAGCGAGGGACACGGAAACACCGGGGAGCTGTTTTTT. Its protein is CASSEGHGNTGELFF.

This clone has only a few counts. The chain uses TRBV30 and TRBJ2-1; D is uncertain. The CDR3 runs to 12 residues. Germline V gene sequence: CDR1 GTSNPN, CDR2 SVGIG (reference sequence). V was shortened by 0 bases and J by 4 bases, with 4 bases between the two germline ends. The CDR3 DNA is TGTGCCTGGAGTGTCGGTTACAATGAGCAGTTCTTC. This gives the protein CAWSVGYNEQFF.

V usage is TRBV4-1 and J usage is TRBJ1-2; D gene uncertain. The CDR3 is made up of 13 amino acids. Germline values: CDR1 MGHRA, CDR2 YSYEKL. The ends were cut back, 6 bases at V and 5 bases at J, with 13 bases in the middle. CDR3: CASRGSGIYGYTF. The CDR3 DNA reads TGCGCCAGCAGGGGGTCGGGGATTTATGGCTACACCTTC.

This clone was seen only a few times. The V gene is TRBV19, the J gene TRBJ1-6; 8 bases map to TRBD1. Trimming cost V 4 bases and J 8 bases; bases outside gene matches: 13. The V gene's germline CDR1 is LNHDA and CDR2 SQIVND (reference sequence). The CDR3 loop spans 17 amino acids. The CDR3 DNA follows: TGTGCCAGTAGTAAGGCCCTCCGCAGGGGGCCTGATTCACCCCTCCACTTT. It codes for CASSKALRRGPDSPLHF.

The V gene is TRBV5-5, the J gene TRBJ1-6; 8 bases are shared with TRBD1. CDR3 length: 14 residues. V lost 4 bases, J lost 9 bases, and 6 bases stayed unmatched. In germline, CDR1 is SGHKS, CDR2 YYEKEE (reference sequence). The CDR3 spells CASSLQGVGSPLHF. The CDR3 DNA is TGTGCCAGCAGCCTACAGGGGGTCGGTTCACCCCTCCACTTT.

This clone was seen a handful of times. V usage is TRBV6-1 and J usage is TRBJ2-4; D is unresolved. The CDR3 consists of 15 residues. Germline assignment: CDR1 MNHNS and CDR2 SASEGT. Between the trimmed V and J ends, which lost 1 base and 8 bases, there was a span of 15 bases. CDR3 loop: CASSEDGFDLDIQYF. DNA for the CDR3: TGTGCCAGCAGTGAAGACGGGTTTGATCTAGACATTCAGTACTTC.

The CDR3 DNA sequence: TGTGCCAGCAGCTTGGCGGCCTACGAGCAGTACTTC. Its protein is CASSLAAYEQYF. The chain couples TRBV5-6 to TRBJ2-7, with D hard to call. There are 12 residues in the CDR3. The germline CDR1 and CDR2 sequences are SGHDT and YYEEEE. V was clipped by 0 bases and J by 2 bases, with 3 bases between them. Full variable domain (outside the CDR3, taken from reference TRBV5-6 and TRBJ2-7): DAGVTQSPTHLIKTRGQQVTLRCSPKSGHDTVSWYQQALGQGPQFIFQYYEEEERQRGNFPDRFSGHQFPNYSSELNVNALLLGDSALYLCASSLAAYEQYFGPGTRLTVT.

CDR3 residues: CASSLSGNQPQHF. DNA of the CDR3: TGTGCCAGCAGTTTATCGGGAAATCAGCCCCAGCATTTT. This chain links TRBV12-3 or TRBV12-4 with TRBJ1-5; no reliable D call. The CDR3 is made up of 13 amino acids. V lost 2 bases and J 4 bases, leaving 6 bases between the germline ends.